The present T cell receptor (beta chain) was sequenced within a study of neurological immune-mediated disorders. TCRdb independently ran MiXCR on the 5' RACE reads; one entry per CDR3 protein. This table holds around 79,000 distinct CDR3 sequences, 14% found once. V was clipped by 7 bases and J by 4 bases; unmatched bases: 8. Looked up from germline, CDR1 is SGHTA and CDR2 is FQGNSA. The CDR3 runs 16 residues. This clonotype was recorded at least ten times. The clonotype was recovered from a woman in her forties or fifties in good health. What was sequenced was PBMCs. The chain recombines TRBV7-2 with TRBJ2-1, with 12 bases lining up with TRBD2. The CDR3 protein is CASKDRGLAGYNEQFF. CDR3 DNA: TGTGCCAGCAAGGACCGAGGACTAGCGGGATACAATGAGCAGTTCTTC.